The clone carrying this T cell receptor (beta chain) was seen many times. Its antigen is unknown. Per germline, CDR1 MNHEY and CDR2 SMNVEV (reference sequence). The trim removed 3 bases at V and 6 bases at J, leaving 9 bases unmatched. CDR3 length equals 15 residues. These data are taken from a study of T cell repertoires in cytomegalovirus infection. Background on the study: Both CMV infection and a matching HLA type were indicated by public TCR beta signatures.

Each CDR3 protein gets one entry after TCRdb re-called the reads with MiXCR. The table lists around 800,000 distinct CDR3 sequences, less than 35% of them singletons. This sample comprised cultured CD8+ T cells from PBMCs, obtained from culture after CMV antigen stimulation. The sequence was obtained from a human donor in good health (CMV status not recorded). Some clones in this sample may be carry-over from other donors' samples. This chain uses TRBV27 with TRBJ2-7; the match to TRBD1 covers 9 bases. CDR3 in amino acids: CASSLAGTGRLEQYF. CDR3 in DNA: TGTGCCAGCAGTTTGGCCGGGACAGGGCGGCTCGAGCAGTACTTC.